A selection of T cell receptor beta chains follows, all from one sample in a study of blood T cell repertoires in COVID-19. Data came from immunoSEQ multiplex PCR; TCRdb stores just in-frame clones and leaves some out. The repertoire includes 90,000 to 120,000 clones, roughly 88% of them detected once, and around 7% sits in the top ten. The sequenced material came from peripheral blood. The receptors were gathered from a man aged 50-60 years with active or convalescent COVID-19. Each CDR3 is given with its conserved first and last residue. D genes are given only for firm matches. Size is stated for part of the rows, as once, few or many counts, or as a class when the clone is expanded.

D gene: TRBD1
clone size: -
V gene: TRBV14
J gene: TRBJ2-7
CDR3 protein: CASSRRLAGTDPYEQYF
CDR3 DNA: TGTGCCAGCAGCCGTCGCCTAGCCGGGACAGATCCCTACGAGCAGTACTTC

D gene: TRBD1
clone size: once
V gene: TRBV5-6
J gene: TRBJ1-5
CDR3 protein: CASSLRGRGHQPQHF
CDR3 DNA: TGTGCCAGCAGCTTGAGGGGCAGGGGGCATCAGCCCCAGCATTTT

D gene: TRBD2
clone size: -
V gene: TRBV19
J gene: TRBJ2-1
CDR3 protein: CASSAFGTSSVNEQFF
CDR3 DNA: TGTGCCAGTAGTGCTTTTGGGACTAGCAGCGTCAATGAGCAGTTCTTC

D gene: -
clone size: -
V gene: TRBV2
J gene: TRBJ2-4
CDR3 protein: CASSGDPAGTKNIQYF
CDR3 DNA: TGTGCCAGCAGTGGTGACCCGGCGGGGACCAAAAACATTCAGTACTTC

D gene: -
clone size: -
V gene: TRBV11-3
J gene: TRBJ1-1
CDR3 protein: CASSLRQNTEAFF
CDR3 DNA: TGTGCCAGCAGCTTGAGGCAGAACACTGAAGCTTTCTTT

D gene: -
clone size: few
V gene: TRBV10-2
J gene: TRBJ2-2
CDR3 protein: CASSVGGTGELFF
CDR3 DNA: TGCGCCAGCAGTGTCGGAGGGACCGGGGAGCTGTTTTTT

D gene: -
clone size: -
V gene: TRBV5-6
J gene: TRBJ2-7
CDR3 protein: CASSLGGPDRSLYYEQYF
CDR3 DNA: TGTGCCAGCAGCTTGGGGGGCCCTGACAGGAGTTTATACTACGAGCAGTACTTC

D gene: -
clone size: -
V gene: TRBV5-8
J gene: TRBJ2-7
CDR3 protein: CASRAVASYEQYF
CDR3 DNA: TGTGCCAGCAGGGCGGTAGCGAGCTACGAGCAGTACTTC

D gene: -
clone size: -
V gene: TRBV5-4
J gene: TRBJ2-1
CDR3 protein: CASSLLSRTDYNEQFF
CDR3 DNA: TGTGCCAGCAGCTTGCTTTCCAGGACAGACTACAATGAGCAGTTCTTC

D gene: TRBD1
clone size: -
V gene: TRBV6-5
J gene: TRBJ2-1
CDR3 protein: CASSYSTGRNEQFF
CDR3 DNA: TGTGCCAGCAGTTACTCGACAGGGCGCAATGAGCAGTTCTTC

D gene: -
clone size: -
V gene: TRBV20-1
J gene: TRBJ2-1
CDR3 protein: CSASTVSSYNEQFF
CDR3 DNA: TGCAGTGCTAGTACAGTAAGCTCCTACAATGAGCAGTTCTTC

D gene: TRBD2
clone size: -
V gene: TRBV7-9
J gene: TRBJ2-2
CDR3 protein: CASSPLAGGDTGELFF
CDR3 DNA: TGTGCCAGCAGCCCCTTAGCGGGAGGGGACACCGGGGAGCTGTTTTTT

D gene: -
clone size: -
V gene: TRBV5-1
J gene: TRBJ1-1
CDR3 protein: CASTNFRGMNTEAFF
CDR3 DNA: TGCGCCAGCACCAATTTCAGGGGCATGAACACTGAAGCTTTCTTT

D gene: TRBD1
clone size: once
V gene: TRBV3-1/TRBV3-2
J gene: TRBJ1-2
CDR3 protein: CASSQPGQGMDGYTF
CDR3 DNA: TGTGCCAGCAGCCAGCCGGGACAGGGAATGGATGGCTACACCTTC

D gene: -
clone size: once
V gene: TRBV12-3/TRBV12-4
J gene: TRBJ2-1
CDR3 protein: CASSEPGSGEQFF
CDR3 DNA: TGTGCCAGCAGTGAACCGGGTTCGGGTGAGCAGTTCTTC

D gene: TRBD1
clone size: -
V gene: TRBV6-4
J gene: TRBJ1-5
CDR3 protein: CASSAGTGDHQPQHF
CDR3 DNA: TGTGCCAGCAGTGCGGGGACAGGGGATCATCAGCCCCAGCATTTT

D gene: TRBD1
clone size: -
V gene: TRBV28
J gene: TRBJ2-5
CDR3 protein: CASSSPGQGTRETQYF
CDR3 DNA: TGTGCCAGCAGTAGCCCGGGACAGGGAACCCGAGAGACCCAGTACTTC

D gene: -
clone size: -
V gene: TRBV19
J gene: TRBJ2-2
CDR3 protein: CASSIYQGAGELFF
CDR3 DNA: TGTGCCAGTAGTATATACCAGGGCGCCGGGGAGCTGTTTTTT

D gene: -
clone size: -
V gene: TRBV27
J gene: TRBJ2-7
CDR3 protein: CASSPSGTRPYEQYF
CDR3 DNA: TGTGCCAGCAGTCCTTCCGGGACTCGTCCCTACGAGCAGTACTTC

D gene: -
clone size: once
V gene: TRBV7-2
J gene: TRBJ1-1
CDR3 protein: CASSLGRGYEAFF
CDR3 DNA: TGTGCCAGCAGCCTAGGGAGGGGTTATGAAGCTTTCTTT

D gene: TRBD1
clone size: -
V gene: TRBV18
J gene: TRBJ1-2
CDR3 protein: CASSLGTDYGYTF
CDR3 DNA: TGTGCCAGCTCACTCGGGACAGACTATGGCTACACCTTC

D gene: -
clone size: -
V gene: TRBV30
J gene: TRBJ2-7
CDR3 protein: CAWRTRGSYEQYF
CDR3 DNA: TGTGCCTGGAGAACACGGGGCTCCTACGAGCAGTACTTC

D gene: -
clone size: -
V gene: TRBV13
J gene: TRBJ2-7
CDR3 protein: CASSLEEQPYEQYF
CDR3 DNA: TGTGCCAGCAGCTTAGAGGAACAGCCGTACGAGCAGTACTTC

D gene: -
clone size: -
V gene: TRBV7-9
J gene: TRBJ2-3
CDR3 protein: CASERGDTQYF
CDR3 DNA: TGTGCCAGCGAGCGTGGAGATACGCAGTATTTT

D gene: TRBD1
clone size: once
V gene: TRBV4-1
J gene: TRBJ1-5
CDR3 protein: CASSQERGHGNQPQHF
CDR3 DNA: TGCGCCAGCAGCCAAGAAAGGGGGCACGGCAATCAGCCCCAGCATTTT

D gene: -
clone size: -
V gene: TRBV12-5
J gene: TRBJ2-3
CDR3 protein: CASGLRGDTQYF
CDR3 DNA: TGTGCTAGTGGTTTGCGGGGAGATACGCAGTATTTT

D gene: TRBD2
clone size: -
V gene: TRBV7-8
J gene: TRBJ2-1
CDR3 protein: CASSFRLAGGFNEQFF
CDR3 DNA: TGTGCCAGCAGCTTTAGACTAGCGGGGGGCTTCAATGAGCAGTTCTTC

D gene: TRBD1
clone size: once
V gene: TRBV9
J gene: TRBJ1-1
CDR3 protein: CASSLTTGGSDTEAFF
CDR3 DNA: TGTGCCAGCAGCCTCACTACAGGGGGCAGCGACACTGAAGCTTTCTTT

D gene: TRBD2
clone size: -
V gene: TRBV28
J gene: TRBJ2-1
CDR3 protein: CASKVAGVLEQFF
CDR3 DNA: TGTGCCAGCAAGGTAGCGGGAGTTCTTGAGCAGTTCTTC

D gene: TRBD1
clone size: -
V gene: TRBV30
J gene: TRBJ1-2
CDR3 protein: CAWSIRQGGYTF
CDR3 DNA: TGTGCCTGGAGTATCCGACAGGGTGGCTACACCTTC

D gene: TRBD1
clone size: few
V gene: TRBV24-1
J gene: TRBJ1-2
CDR3 protein: CATSDRTGGLAYGYTF
CDR3 DNA: TGTGCCACCAGTGATCGGACAGGGGGCCTAGCCTATGGCTACACCTTC

D gene: -
clone size: -
V gene: TRBV28
J gene: TRBJ2-2
CDR3 protein: CASSSWTVYKTNTGELFF
CDR3 DNA: TGTGCCAGCAGTTCGTGGACAGTATACAAAACGAACACCGGGGAGCTGTTTTTT

D gene: TRBD1
clone size: -
V gene: TRBV5-8
J gene: TRBJ1-1
CDR3 protein: CASSPTGTVRMNTEAFF
CDR3 DNA: TGTGCCAGCAGCCCTACCGGGACAGTGAGAATGAACACTGAAGCTTTCTTT